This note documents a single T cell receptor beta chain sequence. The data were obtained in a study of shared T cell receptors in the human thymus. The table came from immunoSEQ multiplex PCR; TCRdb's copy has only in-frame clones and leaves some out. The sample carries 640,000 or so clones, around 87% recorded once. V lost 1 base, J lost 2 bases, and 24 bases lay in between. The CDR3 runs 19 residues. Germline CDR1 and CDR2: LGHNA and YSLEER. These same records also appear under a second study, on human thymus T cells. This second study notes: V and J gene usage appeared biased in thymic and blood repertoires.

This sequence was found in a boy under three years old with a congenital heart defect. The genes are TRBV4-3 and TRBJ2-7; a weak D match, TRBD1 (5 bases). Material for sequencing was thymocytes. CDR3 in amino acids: CASSQGVDSFLHPPYEQYF. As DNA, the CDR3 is TGCGCCAGCAGCCAAGGTGTCGACAGCTTCCTCCATCCTCCCTACGAGCAGTACTTC.